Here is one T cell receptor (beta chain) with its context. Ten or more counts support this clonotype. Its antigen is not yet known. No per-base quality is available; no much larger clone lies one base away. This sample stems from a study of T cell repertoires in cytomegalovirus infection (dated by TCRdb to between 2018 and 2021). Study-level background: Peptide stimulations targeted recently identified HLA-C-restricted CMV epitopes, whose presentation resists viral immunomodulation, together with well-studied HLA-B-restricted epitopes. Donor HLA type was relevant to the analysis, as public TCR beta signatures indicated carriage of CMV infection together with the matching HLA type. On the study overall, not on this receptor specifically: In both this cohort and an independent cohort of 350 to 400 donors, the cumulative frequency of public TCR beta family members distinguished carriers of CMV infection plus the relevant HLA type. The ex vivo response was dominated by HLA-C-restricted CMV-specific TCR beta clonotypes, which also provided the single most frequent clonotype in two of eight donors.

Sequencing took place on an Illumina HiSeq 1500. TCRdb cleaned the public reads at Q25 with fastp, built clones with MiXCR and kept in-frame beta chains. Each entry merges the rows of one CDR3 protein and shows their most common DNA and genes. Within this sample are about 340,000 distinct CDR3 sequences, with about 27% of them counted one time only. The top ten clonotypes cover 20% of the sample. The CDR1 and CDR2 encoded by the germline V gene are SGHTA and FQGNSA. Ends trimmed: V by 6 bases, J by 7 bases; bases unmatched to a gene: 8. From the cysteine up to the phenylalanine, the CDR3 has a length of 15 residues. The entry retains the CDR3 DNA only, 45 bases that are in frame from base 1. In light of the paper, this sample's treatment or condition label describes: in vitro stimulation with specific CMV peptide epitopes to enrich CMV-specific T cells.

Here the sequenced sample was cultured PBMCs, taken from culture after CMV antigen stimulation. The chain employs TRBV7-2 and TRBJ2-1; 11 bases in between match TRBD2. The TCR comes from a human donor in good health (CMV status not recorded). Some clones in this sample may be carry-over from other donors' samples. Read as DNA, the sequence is TGTGCCAGCAGTTCGACTAGCGGGGTAAGGAATGAGCAGTTCTTC. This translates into CASSSTSGVRNEQFF.